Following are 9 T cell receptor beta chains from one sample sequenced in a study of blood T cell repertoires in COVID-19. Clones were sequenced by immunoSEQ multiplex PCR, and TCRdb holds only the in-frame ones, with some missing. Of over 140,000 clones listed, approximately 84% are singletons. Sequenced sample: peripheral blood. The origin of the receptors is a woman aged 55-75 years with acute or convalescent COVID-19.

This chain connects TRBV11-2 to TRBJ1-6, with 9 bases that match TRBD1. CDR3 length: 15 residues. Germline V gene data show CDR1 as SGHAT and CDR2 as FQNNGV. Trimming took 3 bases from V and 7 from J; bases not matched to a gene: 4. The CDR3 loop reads CASSFEGTGNSPLHF. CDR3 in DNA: TGTGCCAGCAGCTTCGAGGGGACAGGGAATTCACCCCTCCACTTT.

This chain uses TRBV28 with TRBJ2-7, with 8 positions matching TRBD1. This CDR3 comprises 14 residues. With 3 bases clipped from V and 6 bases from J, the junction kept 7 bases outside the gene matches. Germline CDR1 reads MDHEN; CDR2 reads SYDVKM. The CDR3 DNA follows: TGTGCCAGCAGTTTTTTTAGGACAGGGTTCGAGCAGTACTTC. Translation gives CASSFFRTGFEQYF.

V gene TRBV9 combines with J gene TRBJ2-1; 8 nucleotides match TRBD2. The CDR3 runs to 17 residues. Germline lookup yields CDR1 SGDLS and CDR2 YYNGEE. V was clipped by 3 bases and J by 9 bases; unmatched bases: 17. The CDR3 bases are TGTGCCAGCAGCGAGGGACCGGGACTAGGGACCACCCGTGAGCAGTTCTTC. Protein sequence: CASSEGPGLGTTREQFF.

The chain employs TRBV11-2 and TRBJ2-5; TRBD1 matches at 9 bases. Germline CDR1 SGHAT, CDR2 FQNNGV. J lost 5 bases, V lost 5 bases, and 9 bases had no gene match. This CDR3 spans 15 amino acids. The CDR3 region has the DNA TGTGCCAGCAGCCCAGGGACAGGGAGGGTCGAGACCCAGTACTTC. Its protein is CASSPGTGRVETQYF.

The CDR3 DNA reads as TGTGCCAGCAGCTTAGGTGGCAGGCTCACAGATACGCAGTATTTT. Protein sequence: CASSLGGRLTDTQYF. This chain connects TRBV7-2 to TRBJ2-3; D is ambiguous. CDR1 is SGHTA, CDR2 FQGNSA, per germline. The CDR3 sequence is 15 residues long. V lost 1 base and J lost 2, with 10 bases in between.

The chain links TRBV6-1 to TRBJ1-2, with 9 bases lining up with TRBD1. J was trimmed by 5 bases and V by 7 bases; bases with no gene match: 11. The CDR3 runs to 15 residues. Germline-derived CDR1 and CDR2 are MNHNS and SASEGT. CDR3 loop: CASTLTGTGPYGYTF. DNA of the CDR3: TGTGCCAGCACTCTAACCGGGACAGGGCCTTATGGCTACACCTTC.

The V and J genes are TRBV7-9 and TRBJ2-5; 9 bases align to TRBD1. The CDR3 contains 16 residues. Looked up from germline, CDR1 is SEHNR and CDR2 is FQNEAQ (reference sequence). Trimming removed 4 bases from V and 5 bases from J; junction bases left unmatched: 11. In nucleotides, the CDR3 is TGTGCCAGCAGCTCAGAGGGACAGGGCCCTAGGGAGACCCAGTACTTC. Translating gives CASSSEGQGPRETQYF.

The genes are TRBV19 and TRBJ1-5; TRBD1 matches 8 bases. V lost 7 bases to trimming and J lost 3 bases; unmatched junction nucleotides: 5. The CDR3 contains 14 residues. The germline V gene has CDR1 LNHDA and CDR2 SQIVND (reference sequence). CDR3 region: CASKSGQDNQPQHF. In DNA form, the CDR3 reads TGTGCCAGTAAATCGGGACAGGACAATCAGCCCCAGCATTTT.

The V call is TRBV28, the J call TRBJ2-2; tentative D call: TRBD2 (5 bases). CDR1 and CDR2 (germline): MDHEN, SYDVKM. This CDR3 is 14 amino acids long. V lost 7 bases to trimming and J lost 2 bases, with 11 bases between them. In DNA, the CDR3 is TGTGCCAGCACCGCGCGGGTAAACACCGGGGAGCTGTTTTTT. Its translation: CASTARVNTGELFF. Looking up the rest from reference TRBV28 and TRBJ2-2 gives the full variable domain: DVKVTQSSRYLVKRTGEKVFLECVQDMDHENMFWYRQDPGLGLRLIYFSYDVKMKEKGDIPEGYSVSREKKERFSLILESASTNQTSMYLCASTARVNTGELFFGEGSRLTVL.